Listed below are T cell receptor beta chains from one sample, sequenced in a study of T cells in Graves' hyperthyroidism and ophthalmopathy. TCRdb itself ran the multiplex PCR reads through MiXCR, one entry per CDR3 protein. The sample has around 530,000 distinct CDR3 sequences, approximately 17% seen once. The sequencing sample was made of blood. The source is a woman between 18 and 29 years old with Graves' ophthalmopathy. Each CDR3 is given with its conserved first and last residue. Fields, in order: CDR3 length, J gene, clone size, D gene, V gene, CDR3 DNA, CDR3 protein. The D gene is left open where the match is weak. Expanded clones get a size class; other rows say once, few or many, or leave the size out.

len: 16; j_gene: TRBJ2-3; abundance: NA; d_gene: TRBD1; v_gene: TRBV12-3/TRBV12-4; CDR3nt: TGTGCCAGCAGCCCTGGACAGGGATCTAGCACAGATACGCAGTATTTT; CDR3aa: CASSPGQGSSTDTQYF
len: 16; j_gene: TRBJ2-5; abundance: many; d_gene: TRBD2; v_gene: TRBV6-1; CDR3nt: TGTGCCAGCAGGCTACAGGGCGGGGGGTACCAAGAGACCCAGTACTTC; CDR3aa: CASRLQGGGYQETQYF
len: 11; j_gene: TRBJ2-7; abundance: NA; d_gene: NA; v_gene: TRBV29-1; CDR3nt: TGCAGCGGGCTTATGTCCTACGAGCAGTACTTC; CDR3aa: CSGLMSYEQYF
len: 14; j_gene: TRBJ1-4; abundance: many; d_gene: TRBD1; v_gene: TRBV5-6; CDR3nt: TGTGCCAGCAGCTTCGGACAGGACAATGAAAAACTGTTTTTT; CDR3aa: CASSFGQDNEKLFF
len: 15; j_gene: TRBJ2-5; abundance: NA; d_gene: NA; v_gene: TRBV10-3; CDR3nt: TGTGCCATCAGTGAAGATTCCCTCGGTGGGGAGACCCAGTACTTC; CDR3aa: CAISEDSLGGETQYF
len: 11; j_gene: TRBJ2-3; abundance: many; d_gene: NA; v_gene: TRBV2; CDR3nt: TGTGCCAGCACACATGGTGATACGCAGTATTTT; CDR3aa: CASTHGDTQYF
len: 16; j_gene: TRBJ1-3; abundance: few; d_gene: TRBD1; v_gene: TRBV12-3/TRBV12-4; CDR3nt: TGTGCCAGCAGTTTAGGGGACAGGGGTGCTGGAAACACCATATATTTT; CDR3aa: CASSLGDRGAGNTIYF
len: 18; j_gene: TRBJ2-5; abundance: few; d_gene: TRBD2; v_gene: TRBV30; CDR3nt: TGTGCCTGGAGGGACGGACTAGCGGGGGAGACGTACCAAGAGACCCAGTACTTC; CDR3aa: CAWRDGLAGETYQETQYF
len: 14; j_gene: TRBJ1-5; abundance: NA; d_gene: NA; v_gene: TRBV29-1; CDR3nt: TGCAGCGGGGCAGTAAGGTATAGCAATCAGCCCCAGCATTTT; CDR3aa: CSGAVRYSNQPQHF
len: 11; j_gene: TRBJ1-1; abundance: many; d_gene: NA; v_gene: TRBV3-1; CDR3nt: TGTGCCAGCAGCCACGCTTTTGAAGCTTTCTTT; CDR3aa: CASSHAFEAFF
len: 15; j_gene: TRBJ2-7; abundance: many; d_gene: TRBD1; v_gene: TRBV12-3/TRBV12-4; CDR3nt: TGTGCCAGCAGTGACGGGACAGACCCTCTACGAGCGCAGTACTTC; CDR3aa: CASSDGTDPLRAQYF
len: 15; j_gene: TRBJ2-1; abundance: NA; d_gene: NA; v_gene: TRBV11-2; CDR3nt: TGTGCCAGTACCCCCGGACAGGGACTATACAATGAGCAGTTCTTC; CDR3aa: CASTPGQGLYNEQFF
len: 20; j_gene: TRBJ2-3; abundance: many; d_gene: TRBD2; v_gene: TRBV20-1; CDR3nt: TGCAGTGCTAGAGACCACCTCCGGACTAGCGGGAGTCCTAGCACAGATACGCAGTATTTT; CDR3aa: CSARDHLRTSGSPSTDTQYF
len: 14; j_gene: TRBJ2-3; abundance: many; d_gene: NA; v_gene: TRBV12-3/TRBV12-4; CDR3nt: TGTGCCAGCAGTCCGGGGTGGTCGACAGATACGCAGTATTTT; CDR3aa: CASSPGWSTDTQYF
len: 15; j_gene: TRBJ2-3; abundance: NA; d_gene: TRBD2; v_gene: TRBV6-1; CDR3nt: TGTGCCAGCAGTATACTAGCGGGGGAGGGAGATACGCAGTATTTT; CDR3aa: CASSILAGEGDTQYF
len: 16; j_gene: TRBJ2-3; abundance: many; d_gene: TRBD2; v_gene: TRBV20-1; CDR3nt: TGCAGTGCTAGAGACCCGACTAGCCCCAGCACAGATACGCAGTATTTT; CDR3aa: CSARDPTSPSTDTQYF
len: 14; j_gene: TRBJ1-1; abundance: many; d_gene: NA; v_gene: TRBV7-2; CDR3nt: TGTGCCAGCAGCTGGGACTCAGGGTCCACTGAAGCTTTCTTT; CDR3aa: CASSWDSGSTEAFF
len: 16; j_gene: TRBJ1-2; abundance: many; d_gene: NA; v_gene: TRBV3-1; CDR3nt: TGTGCCAGCAGCCAGTGGACGGATTTTCTTAACTATGGCTACACCTTC; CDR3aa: CASSQWTDFLNYGYTF
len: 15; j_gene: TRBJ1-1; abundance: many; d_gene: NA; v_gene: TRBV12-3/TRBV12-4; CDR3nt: TGTGCCAGCAGTTTAGCGAATGTAAAAGGCGCTGAAGCTTTCTTT; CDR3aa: CASSLANVKGAEAFF
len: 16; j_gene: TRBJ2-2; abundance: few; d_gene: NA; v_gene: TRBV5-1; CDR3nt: TGCGCCAGCAGCATTAACGTACATTCGAACACCGGGGAGCTGTTTTTT; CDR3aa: CASSINVHSNTGELFF
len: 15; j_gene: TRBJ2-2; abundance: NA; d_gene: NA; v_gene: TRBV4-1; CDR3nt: TGCGCCAGCAGCCTGATCCCCACGAACACCGGGGAGCTGTTTTTT; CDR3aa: CASSLIPTNTGELFF
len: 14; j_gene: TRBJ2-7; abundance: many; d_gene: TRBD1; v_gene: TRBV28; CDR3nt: TGTGCCAGCAGTTTGGACCAGGGGGCGTACGAGCAGTACTTC; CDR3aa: CASSLDQGAYEQYF
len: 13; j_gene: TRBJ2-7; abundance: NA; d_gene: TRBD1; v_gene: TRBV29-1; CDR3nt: TGCAGCGTTGTTTTGGACAGGGGAAGAGAGCAGTACTTC; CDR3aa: CSVVLDRGREQYF
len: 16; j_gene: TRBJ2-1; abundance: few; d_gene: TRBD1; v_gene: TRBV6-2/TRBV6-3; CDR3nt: TGTGCCAGCAGCCCCCCAGGGGGCGGTCCTTACAATGAGCAGTTCTTC; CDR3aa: CASSPPGGGPYNEQFF
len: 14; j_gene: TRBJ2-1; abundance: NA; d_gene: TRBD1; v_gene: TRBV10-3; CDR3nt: TGTGCCATCAGCACCGACAGGGGGCGTAGTGAGCAGTTCTTC; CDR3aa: CAISTDRGRSEQFF
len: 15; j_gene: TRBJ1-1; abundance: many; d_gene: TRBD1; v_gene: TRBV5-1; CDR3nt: TGCGCCAGCAGCCTACCAGGACAGGGAGGCTCTGAAGCTTTCTTT; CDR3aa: CASSLPGQGGSEAFF
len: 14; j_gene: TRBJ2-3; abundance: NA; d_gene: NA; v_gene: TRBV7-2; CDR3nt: TGTGCCAGCAGCTTAGTACGGCTAGCGAATACGCAGTATTTT; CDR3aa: CASSLVRLANTQYF
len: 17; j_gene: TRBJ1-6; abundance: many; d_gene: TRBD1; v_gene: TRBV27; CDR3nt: TGTGCCAGCAGTTCCCCCGGGACAGGGAGGTTCCACTCACCCCTCCACTTT; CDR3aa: CASSSPGTGRFHSPLHF
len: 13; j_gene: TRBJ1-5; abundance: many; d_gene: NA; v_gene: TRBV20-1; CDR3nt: TGCAGTGCTAGGCCGGACAGCGGGGGGCCCCAGCATTTT; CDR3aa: CSARPDSGGPQHF
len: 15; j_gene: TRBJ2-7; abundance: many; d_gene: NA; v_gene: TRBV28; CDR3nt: TGTGCCAGCAGTTCCCGGACAGAACCTCGGGACGAGCAGTACTTC; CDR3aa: CASSSRTEPRDEQYF
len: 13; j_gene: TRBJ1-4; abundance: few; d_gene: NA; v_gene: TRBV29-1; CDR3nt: TGCAGCGTTGAACAGACAACTAATGAAAAACTGTTTTTT; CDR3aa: CSVEQTTNEKLFF
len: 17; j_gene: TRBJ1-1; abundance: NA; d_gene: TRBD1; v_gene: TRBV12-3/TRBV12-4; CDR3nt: TGTGCCAGCAGCCCCTTTGGACAGGGGATGGAGCTGGATGAAGCTTTCTTT; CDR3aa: CASSPFGQGMELDEAFF
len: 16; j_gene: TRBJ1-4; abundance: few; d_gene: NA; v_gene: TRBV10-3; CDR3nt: TGTGCCATCAGTGGTGGTGGGGCCCAGACTAATGAAAAACTGTTTTTT; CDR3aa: CAISGGGAQTNEKLFF
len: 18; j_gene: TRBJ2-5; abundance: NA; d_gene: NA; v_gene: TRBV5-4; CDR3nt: TGTGCCAGCAGCTTGTTAGGCGAGACCGAGATAGTAGGAGAGACCCAGTACTTC; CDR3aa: CASSLLGETEIVGETQYF
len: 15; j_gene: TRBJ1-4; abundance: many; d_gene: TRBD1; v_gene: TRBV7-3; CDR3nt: TGTGCCAGCAGTAAGACAGGGGCAACTAATGAAAAACTGTTTTTT; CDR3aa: CASSKTGATNEKLFF
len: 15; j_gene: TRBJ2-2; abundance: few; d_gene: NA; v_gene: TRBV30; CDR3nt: TGTGCCTGGAGTGTATCTAGGGCCAACACCGGGGAGCTGTTTTTT; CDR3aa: CAWSVSRANTGELFF
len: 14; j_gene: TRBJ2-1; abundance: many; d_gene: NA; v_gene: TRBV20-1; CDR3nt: TGCAGTGCTAGCCGGGGGGCGCTATACAATGAGCAGTTCTTC; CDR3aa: CSASRGALYNEQFF
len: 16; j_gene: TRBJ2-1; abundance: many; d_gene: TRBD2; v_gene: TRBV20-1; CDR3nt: TGCAGTGCTAGAGTACGGCGGGGGAGCTCCTACAATGAGCAGTTCTTC; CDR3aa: CSARVRRGSSYNEQFF
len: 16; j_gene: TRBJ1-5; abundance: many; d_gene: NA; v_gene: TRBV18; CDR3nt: TGTGCCAGCTCACCACCGAACGGTTATAGCAATCAGCCCCAGCATTTT; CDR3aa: CASSPPNGYSNQPQHF
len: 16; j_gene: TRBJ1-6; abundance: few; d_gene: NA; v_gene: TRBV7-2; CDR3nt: TGTGCCAGCAGCTTAGCGGGGGCTGTAAGGAATTCACCCCTCCACTTT; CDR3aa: CASSLAGAVRNSPLHF
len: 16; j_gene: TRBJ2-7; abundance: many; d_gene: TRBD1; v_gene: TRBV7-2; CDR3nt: TGTGCCAGCAGCATCCTCCCCGGGACAGATGCCTACGAGCAGTACTTC; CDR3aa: CASSILPGTDAYEQYF
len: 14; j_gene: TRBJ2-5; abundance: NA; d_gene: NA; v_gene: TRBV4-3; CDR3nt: TGCGCCAGCAGCCGATCGAAGGACCAAGAGACCCAGTACTTC; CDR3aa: CASSRSKDQETQYF
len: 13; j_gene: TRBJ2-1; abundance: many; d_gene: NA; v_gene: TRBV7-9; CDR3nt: TGTGCCACACACGGGACACTCCGAAATGAGCAGTTCTTC; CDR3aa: CATHGTLRNEQFF
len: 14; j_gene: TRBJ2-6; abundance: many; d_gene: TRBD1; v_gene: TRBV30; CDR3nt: TGTGCCTGGGACAGGGCGACCGGGGCCAACGTCCTGACTTTC; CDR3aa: CAWDRATGANVLTF
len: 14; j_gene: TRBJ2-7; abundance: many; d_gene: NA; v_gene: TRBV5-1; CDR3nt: TGCGCCAGCAGCCAGTCCCGGGACTTTCACGAGCAGTACTTC; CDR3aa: CASSQSRDFHEQYF
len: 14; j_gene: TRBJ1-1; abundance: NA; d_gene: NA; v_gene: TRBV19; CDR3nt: TGTGCCAGTAGTCTGGGGAGGGCGAACACTGAAGCTTTCTTT; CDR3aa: CASSLGRANTEAFF
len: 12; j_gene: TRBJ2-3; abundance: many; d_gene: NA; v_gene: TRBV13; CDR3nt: TGTGCCAGCAGCCCAAGGGGGTATACGCAGTATTTT; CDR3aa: CASSPRGYTQYF
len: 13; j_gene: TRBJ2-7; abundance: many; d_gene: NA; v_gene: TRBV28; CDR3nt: TGTGCCAGCAGTTTAAGGTTAAACTACGAGCAGTACTTC; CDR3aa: CASSLRLNYEQYF
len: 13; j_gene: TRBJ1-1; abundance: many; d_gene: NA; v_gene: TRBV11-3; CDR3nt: TGTGCCAGCAGCCCGGGTGGGGTGTCTGAAGCTTTCTTT; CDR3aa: CASSPGGVSEAFF
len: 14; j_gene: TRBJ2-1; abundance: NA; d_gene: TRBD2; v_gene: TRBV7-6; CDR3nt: TGTGCCAGCAGTAGACTAGCGCCCTACAATGAGCAGTTCTTC; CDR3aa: CASSRLAPYNEQFF
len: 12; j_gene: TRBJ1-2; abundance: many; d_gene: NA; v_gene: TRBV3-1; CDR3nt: TGTGCCAGCAGCCAAGATGGTCATGGCTACACCTTC; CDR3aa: CASSQDGHGYTF
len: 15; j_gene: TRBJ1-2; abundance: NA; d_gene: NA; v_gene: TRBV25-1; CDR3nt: TGTGCCAGCAGTGAATATGTCTCGGGAAACTATGGCTACACCTTC; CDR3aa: CASSEYVSGNYGYTF
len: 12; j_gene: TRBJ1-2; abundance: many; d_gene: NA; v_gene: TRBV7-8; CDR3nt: TGTGCCAGCAGCTTTGAAGGGGGTGGCTACACCTTC; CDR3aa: CASSFEGGGYTF
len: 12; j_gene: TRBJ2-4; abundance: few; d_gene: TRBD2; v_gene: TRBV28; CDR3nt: TGTGCCAGCGGGACTAGCGGGGGGGCGGAGTACTTC; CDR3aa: CASGTSGGAEYF
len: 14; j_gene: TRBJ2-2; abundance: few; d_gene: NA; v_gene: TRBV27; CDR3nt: TGTGCCAGCAGTTTCATAACGAACACCGGGGAGCTGTTTTTT; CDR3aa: CASSFITNTGELFF